Listed here is a single T cell receptor beta chain. The data belong to a study of brain T cells in children with intractable seizures. The length of the CDR3 is 15 residues. J was trimmed by 3 bases and V by 5 bases; bases with no gene match: 5. Per germline, CDR1 MNHEY and CDR2 SMNVEV (reference sequence). This table comes from immunoSEQ multiplex PCR, and its TCRdb copy is limited to in-frame clones, with some not included. The repertoire holds approximately 77,000 clones, with 85% to 95% as singletons. The chain joins TRBV27 to TRBJ2-1, with 9 bases fitting TRBD2. The specimen comprised peripheral blood, sampled at surgery. This sequence originates from a boy in the first two years of life with tuberous sclerosis and intractable seizures. This CDR3 is CASSVTSGFYNEQFF. In nucleotides, the CDR3 is TGTGCCAGCAGTGTGACTAGCGGATTCTACAATGAGCAGTTCTTC.